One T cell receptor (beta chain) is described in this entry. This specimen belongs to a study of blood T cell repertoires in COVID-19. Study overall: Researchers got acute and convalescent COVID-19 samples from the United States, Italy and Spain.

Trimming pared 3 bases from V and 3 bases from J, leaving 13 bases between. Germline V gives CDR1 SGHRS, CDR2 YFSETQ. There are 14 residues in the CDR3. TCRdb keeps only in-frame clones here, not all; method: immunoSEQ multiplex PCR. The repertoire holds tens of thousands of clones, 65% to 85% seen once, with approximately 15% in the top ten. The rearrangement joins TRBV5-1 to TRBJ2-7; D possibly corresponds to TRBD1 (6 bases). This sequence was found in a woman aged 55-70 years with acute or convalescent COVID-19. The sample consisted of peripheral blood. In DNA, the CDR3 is TGCGCCAGCAGCTCCAGTATACAGGGCTACGAGCAGTACTTC. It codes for CASSSSIQGYEQYF. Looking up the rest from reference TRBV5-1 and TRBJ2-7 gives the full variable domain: KAGVTQTPRYLIKTRGQQVTLSCSPISGHRSVSWYQQTPGQGLQFLFEYFSETQRNKGNFPGRFSGRQFSNSRSEMNVSTLELGDSALYLCASSSSIQGYEQYFGPGTRLTVT.